The 17 T cell receptor beta chains below were found in one sample sequenced in a study of blood T cells in healthy people across ages. PCR was performed a second time for about 6 to 11 cycles using a sample-barcoded 5' primer and a J-beta primer mix. One entry per CDR3 protein, called by TCRdb with MiXCR from the 5' RACE reads. The sample carries 500,000 to 600,000 distinct CDR3 sequences, approximately 30% recorded once. Sequencing input: blood. These receptors all stem from a woman between 65 and 79 years old in good health.

The V gene is TRBV4-3, the J gene TRBJ1-4; D might be TRBD1 (5 bases). Germline V gene sequence: CDR1 LGHNA, CDR2 YSLEER. This CDR3 is 14 amino acids long. Trimming pared 0 bases from V and 10 bases from J, leaving 12 bases between. This CDR3 is CASSQDAQGGKLFF. The CDR3 nucleotides read TGCGCCAGCAGCCAAGATGCCCAGGGAGGAAAACTGTTTTTT.

The chain recombines TRBV5-1 with TRBJ2-1, with D unclear. V lost 1 base and J lost 0, with 5 bases in between. Germline CDR1 SGHRS, CDR2 YFSETQ. This CDR3 comprises 14 residues. CDR3 DNA: TGCGCCAGCAGCTTGATGGTCTCCTACAATGAGCAGTTCTTC. Amino acid sequence: CASSLMVSYNEQFF.

This clonotype occurred once. V gene TRBV7-3 combines with J gene TRBJ2-6; a possible D gene is TRBD1 (6 bases). Germline CDR1 SGHTA, CDR2 FQGTGA. Trimming stripped 5 bases from V and 1 base from J, with 12 bases between. The CDR3 covers 16 residues. CDR3 loop: CASSPGHGSGANVLTF. Here the CDR3 DNA reads TGTGCCAGCAGCCCGGGACATGGTTCTGGGGCCAACGTCCTGACTTTC.

In this sample, this clonotype turned up a few times. V usage is TRBV10-3 and J usage is TRBJ2-7, with D uncertain. Trimming left V 2 bases short and J 1 base short, with 6 bases between. CDR1 and CDR2 (germline): ENHRY, SYGVKD. The CDR3 length is 13 residues. Here the CDR3 reads CAISEDVSYEQYF. The CDR3 bases are TGTGCCATCAGTGAGGACGTATCCTACGAGCAGTACTTC.

This clonotype was observed a handful of times. J is TRBJ1-1 and V is TRBV7-2, with D possibly being TRBD1 (5 bases). The CDR3 spans 15 residues. CDR1 is SGHTA and CDR2 is FQGNSA in the germline V gene. Trimming removed 5 bases at V and 1 base at J, with 14 bases between. The CDR3 nucleotides read TGTGCCAGCAGCCCCTGGGTCGGGGGGAACACTGAAGCTTTCTTT. Its translation is CASSPWVGGNTEAFF.

This clonotype has a handful of counts. The V and J genes are TRBV20-1 and TRBJ2-4; weak D call: TRBD1 (6 bases). The CDR3 length is 16 residues. In germline, CDR1 is DFQATT, CDR2 SNEGSKA (reference sequence). Trimming left V 0 bases short and J 1 base short, with 13 bases between. The CDR3 coding sequence is TGCAGTGCTAGAGATCTCAGGGGCTCCGCCAAAAACATTCAGTACTTC. Its translation: CSARDLRGSAKNIQYF.

This chain links TRBV18 with TRBJ2-7; no clear D gene. V was pared by 3 bases and J by 3 bases, with 15 bases between. The CDR3 loop spans 15 amino acids. CDR1 and CDR2 from the germline V gene are KGHSH and LQKENI. The CDR3 coding sequence is TGTGCCAGCTCACCCTATGGGCCTAACCTCTACGAGCAGTACTTC. Translating it yields CASSPYGPNLYEQYF.

The chain is built from TRBV7-2 and TRBJ2-3; TRBD2 agrees at 15 bases. The CDR3 is made up of 17 amino acids. With 5 bases clipped from V and 4 bases from J, the junction kept 7 bases outside the gene matches. From germline, CDR1 is SGHTA and CDR2 FQGNSA. CDR3 DNA sequence: TGTGCCAGCAGCCTTCGGACTAGCGGGGGGGCATCAGATACGCAGTATTTT. Translated: CASSLRTSGGASDTQYF.

J is TRBJ2-4 and V is TRBV6-2 or TRBV6-3, with 13 bases matching TRBD2. V lost 5 bases and J lost 3; bases outside the gene matches: 4. Germline V gene sequence: CDR1 MNHEY, CDR2 SVGEGT. The CDR3 covers 16 residues. The CDR3 reads CASSPRTSGGKNIQYF. The CDR3 region has the DNA TGTGCCAGCAGTCCCCGGACTAGCGGGGGCAAAAACATTCAGTACTTC.

The chain recombines TRBV18 with TRBJ2-3; D not certain. CDR1 KGHSH and CDR2 LQKENI come from the germline V gene. The CDR3 extends over 17 amino acids. V was pared by 2 bases and J by 4 bases, with 19 bases between. The CDR3 DNA sequence: TGTGCCAGCTCACCAATCGTGGAGAGAGAGGCCCCAGATACGCAGTATTTT. Translation gives CASSPIVEREAPDTQYF.

The CDR3 DNA is TGTGCCAGCGGCAGGGCTAATGAAAAACTGTTTTTT. It codes for CASGRANEKLFF. V and J are TRBV6-6 and TRBJ1-4, with a possible D match to TRBD1 (5 bases). V shed 8 bases and J shed 3 bases, with 7 bases lying between them. The CDR3 consists of 12 residues. The germline V gene has CDR1 MNHNY and CDR2 SVGAGI (reference sequence).

This clonotype came up a few times. The J gene is TRBJ2-1, the V gene TRBV6-6, with no clear D. Gene TRBJ2-5 matches the end of the DNA better, so the J call may be wrong. This CDR3 is built from 13 residues. Germline-derived CDR1 and CDR2 are MNHNY and SVGAGI (reference sequence). CDR3 sequence (DNA): TGTGCCAGCAGTTACGCGGAACACGAGACCCAGTACTTC. Translation: CASSYAEHETQYF.

This clonotype was observed a handful of times. CDR3: CASSVLGTSYYGYTF. CDR3 in DNA: TGTGCCAGCAGCGTTCTCGGGACGTCTTACTATGGCTACACCTTC. The genes are TRBV7-2 and TRBJ1-2, with a tentative D call TRBD1 (5 bases). The V end lost 5 bases, the J end lost 3 bases, and 16 bases lay between the germline ends. The length of the CDR3 is 15 residues. Germline CDR1 reads SGHTA; CDR2 reads FQGNSA.

This clonotype was found a few times. This chain joins TRBV4-2 and TRBJ1-4, with 10 bases fitting TRBD1. Looked up from germline, CDR1 is LGHNA and CDR2 is YNFKEQ. The CDR3 runs to 15 residues. The trim removed 4 bases at V and 8 bases at J, leaving 7 bases unmatched. This CDR3 is CASSPAGQGLEKLFF. The CDR3, as DNA: TGTGCCAGCAGCCCCGCGGGACAGGGGTTGGAAAAACTGTTTTTT.

Points on this clonotype: Given the absence of the conserved phenylalanine or tryptophan at the CDR3 end, a read error is likely. The V call is TRBV5-1, the J call TRBJ2-1, with TRBD1 identical over 8 bases. The CDR3 is made up of 14 amino acids. V lost 0 bases and J lost 8; bases outside the gene matches: 4. Germline V gives CDR1 SGHRS, CDR2 YFSETQ. The CDR3: CASSLGTGYDEQFL. CDR3 bases: TGCGCCAGCAGCTTGGGGACAGGGTACGATGAGCAGTTCCTC.

This clonotype was seen ten or more times. The rearrangement joins TRBV29-1 to TRBJ2-1, with D perhaps TRBD1 (6 bases). Trimming cost V 5 bases and J 15 bases, with 17 bases left between them. Per germline, CDR1 SQVTM and CDR2 ANQGSEA. This CDR3 is built from 11 residues. The CDR3 DNA reads as TGCAGCGTTTCCAGGGGCCACTGGGGGTTCTTC. This codes for CSVSRGHWGFF.

This clonotype was found a few times. The V gene is TRBV20-1, the J gene TRBJ2-5; D is possibly TRBD1 or TRBD2 (5 bases each). CDR3 length: 14 residues. Trimming left V 7 bases short and J 2 bases short, with 17 bases between. Germline CDR1 is DFQATT and CDR2 is SNEGSKA (reference sequence). The CDR3 loop reads CSVKSGTTQETQYF. CDR3 DNA sequence: TGCAGTGTCAAGTCCGGGACGACACAAGAGACCCAGTACTTC.